These 12 T cell receptor beta chains were sequenced from one sample in a study of control samples from healthy donors and cancer patients. Clones were sequenced by immunoSEQ multiplex PCR, and TCRdb holds only the in-frame ones, with some missing. The repertoire holds about 160,000 clones, with just over 95% as singletons. Sequencing was done on a sample of blood. The receptors here all came from a woman in her twenties or thirties in good health.

V gene TRBV6-5 combines with J gene TRBJ2-4, with D hard to call. Germline V CDR1 and CDR2: MNHEY, SVGAGI. The CDR3 consists of 13 residues. Trimming stripped 8 bases from V and 1 base from J, with 9 bases between. CDR3 sequence reads: CASGFDAKNIQYF. CDR3 sequence (DNA): TGTGCCAGCGGTTTTGATGCCAAAAACATTCAGTACTTC.

The CDR3 DNA is TGTGCCAGTAGTTCCCTGCGGGAGGGCCAAGAGACCCAGTACTTC. Its protein is CASSSLREGQETQYF. The chain has TRBV19 and TRBJ2-5, with 9 bases aligning to TRBD2. CDR3 size: 15 residues. Germline lookup yields CDR1 LNHDA and CDR2 SQIVND (reference sequence). Germline trimming cut 5 bases from V and 1 base from J; bases unmatched to any gene: 5.

This chain links TRBV5-1 with TRBJ2-2; TRBD1 matches at 9 bases. Germline values: CDR1 SGHRS, CDR2 YFSETQ. V gave up 5 bases and J gave up 6 bases; unmatched junction bases: 11. The CDR3 is made up of 16 amino acids. The DNA of the CDR3 is TGCGCCAGCAGACGCACTCCGGGACAGGGATCCGGGGAGCTGTTTTTT. Its protein is CASRRTPGQGSGELFF.

J is TRBJ1-1 and V is TRBV19; D call uncertain. Trimming took off 2 bases at V and 6 bases at J, with 10 bases between the two ends. The CDR3 has 13 amino acids. Germline loops: CDR1 LNHDA, CDR2 SQIVND (reference sequence). The CDR3 here is CASSIWGVPEAFF. The CDR3 DNA reads TGTGCCAGTAGTATATGGGGAGTTCCTGAAGCTTTCTTT.

The V gene is TRBV28, the J gene TRBJ1-1; TRBD1 is a possible D gene (5 bases). V lost 4 bases and J 4 bases, leaving 16 bases between the germline ends. Per the germline V gene, CDR1 is MDHEN and CDR2 is SYDVKM. The CDR3 contains 15 residues. The chain's CDR3 is CASSSIRTRSTEAFF. In nucleotides, the CDR3 is TGTGCCAGCAGTTCAATCCGGACAAGGAGCACTGAAGCTTTCTTT. Full variable domain (remainder filled in from reference TRBV28 and TRBJ1-1): DVKVTQSSRYLVKRTGEKVFLECVQDMDHENMFWYRQDPGLGLRLIYFSYDVKMKEKGDIPEGYSVSREKKERFSLILESASTNQTSMYLCASSSIRTRSTEAFFGQGTRLTVV.

The rearrangement links TRBV30 to TRBJ1-2; tentative D call: TRBD1 (5 bases). Trimming stripped 2 bases from V and 2 bases from J, with 9 bases between. CDR1 and CDR2 from the germline V gene are GTSNPN and SVGIG (reference sequence). There are 13 residues in the CDR3. The CDR3 is CAWSLRGNYGYTF. CDR3 coding DNA: TGTGCCTGGAGTCTCCGGGGGAACTATGGCTACACCTTC. The full variable domain, with the rest looked up from reference TRBV30 and TRBJ1-2, is SQTIHQWPATLVQPVGSPLSLECTVEGTSNPNLYWYRQAAGRGLQLLFYSVGIGQISSEVPQNLSASRPQDRQFILSSKKLLLSDSGFYLCAWSLRGNYGYTFGSGTRLTVV.

In DNA form, the CDR3 reads TGCGCCAGCAGCCCAGCCGGGACTAGCAGGTATTATGGGCAGTTCTTC. Translating it yields CASSPAGTSRYYGQFF. The chain couples TRBV4-1 to TRBJ2-1; 9 bases match TRBD2. The V and J ends lost 4 bases and 12 bases, in that order; junction bases with no gene match: 16. This CDR3 has 16 amino acids. Per the germline V gene, CDR1 is MGHRA and CDR2 is YSYEKL.

Regarding this clone: At one of its ends the junction is not consistent with the germline gene, which may arise from a read error. The chain recombines TRBV28 with TRBJ2-1, with D unclear. Germline values: CDR1 MDHEN, CDR2 SYDVKM. CDR3 length: 13 residues. CDR3: CASRLSTPNEQFF. CDR3 bases: TGTGCCAGCAGGTTATCAACCCCCAATGAGCAGTTCTTC.

This chain connects TRBV30 to TRBJ1-6, with TRBD1 matching 8 bases. This CDR3 region has 12 residues. Germline V gene data show CDR1 as GTSNPN and CDR2 as SVGIG (reference sequence). With V trimmed by 4 bases and J by 10 bases, 3 bases remained unmatched. CDR3 loop: CAWTGGASPLHF. Written as DNA, the CDR3 is TGTGCCTGGACAGGGGGCGCGTCACCCCTCCACTTT.

The chain employs TRBV19 and TRBJ2-1; 10 bases fit TRBD2. Germline V gene lookup returns CDR1 LNHDA and CDR2 SQIVND (reference sequence). V lost 5 bases and J lost 1; bases outside the gene matches: 5. This CDR3 has 16 residues. The CDR3 sequence is CASSPTSGLSYNEQFF. DNA of the CDR3: TGTGCCAGTAGTCCGACTAGCGGGTTATCCTACAATGAGCAGTTCTTC.

This clone was counted a few times. The rearrangement joins TRBV7-9 to TRBJ2-1; 7 bases match TRBD1. Unmatched junction bases numbered 10, after V lost 5 bases and J lost 0 bases. Germline V CDR1 and CDR2: SEHNR, FQNEAQ (reference sequence). There are 17 residues in the CDR3. The CDR3 here is CASSPRTGSSSYNEQFF. DNA for the CDR3: TGTGCCAGCAGCCCTAGGACAGGTTCAAGCTCCTACAATGAGCAGTTCTTC. The whole variable domain, remainder taken from reference TRBV7-9 and TRBJ2-1, is DTGVSQNPRHKITKRGQNVTFRCDPISEHNRLYWYRQTLGQGPEFLTYFQNEAQLEKSRLLSDRFSAERPKGSFSTLEIQRTEQGDSAMYLCASSPRTGSSSYNEQFFGPGTRLTVL.

This chain joins TRBV20-1 and TRBJ2-7; D remains unclear. The germline CDR1 and CDR2 sequences are DFQATT and SNEGSKA (reference sequence). This CDR3 is built from 11 residues. V was clipped by 6 bases and J by 0 bases, with 6 bases between them. The CDR3: CSATGSYEQYF. CDR3 sequence (DNA): TGCAGTGCCACTGGCTCCTACGAGCAGTACTTC.